This is a list of T cell receptor beta chains from one sample in a study of spatial heterogeneity in lung cancer. TCRdb recomputed calls from the 5' RACE reads with MiXCR, one row per CDR3 protein. Among roughly 100,000 distinct CDR3 sequences listed, approximately 8.6% were seen once. The input for sequencing was PBMCs, taken at surgery. The receptor set was obtained from a male donor with early-stage non-small cell lung cancer. Both conserved end residues are part of each CDR3. Each record gives: J gene, V gene, CDR3 protein.

TRBJ1-2 | TRBV20-1 | CSAGDLANYGYTF
TRBJ2-7 | TRBV29-1 | CSAWTSYEQYF
TRBJ2-1 | TRBV20-1 | CSARGLVSNEQFF
TRBJ1-2 | TRBV20-1 | CSAKTGVSGYTF
TRBJ2-5 | TRBV11-2 | CASSVGTLGETQYF
TRBJ2-1 | TRBV2 | CASMAGVYNEQFF
TRBJ2-2 | TRBV5-1 | CASSRGTPNTGELFF
TRBJ2-1 | TRBV29-1 | CSGPDRVRFNEQFF
TRBJ2-4 | TRBV20-1 | CSARDGGRKNIQYF
TRBJ2-7 | TRBV30 | CAWSVGIYEQYF
TRBJ1-1 | TRBV18 | CASSPPNDRGGTEAFF
TRBJ2-2 | TRBV5-1 | CASEREMNTGELFF
TRBJ1-1 | TRBV6-1 | CASSEAWGTEAFF
TRBJ2-5 | TRBV5-4 | CASSLPLSGERETQYF
TRBJ1-2 | TRBV18 | CASSPGTGENGYTF
TRBJ2-5 | TRBV6-1 | CASSLRPQETQYF
TRBJ2-7 | TRBV11-1 | CASSIYYSSEQYF
TRBJ2-5 | TRBV7-9 | CASSPRQGWETQYF
TRBJ2-7 | TRBV7-9 | CASSLLLAGPGEQYF
TRBJ2-3 | TRBV23-1 | CASSQSHPGTSFWTDTQYF
TRBJ2-4 | TRBV7-2 | CASSIRGTAKNIQYF
TRBJ2-7 | TRBV5-1 | CASSPPSLEQYF
TRBJ2-4 | TRBV12-3/TRBV12-4 | CASSSGTGAKNIQYF
TRBJ1-6 | TRBV7-3 | CASSADRGNSPLHF
TRBJ1-2 | TRBV29-1 | CSVGSLTGVFGYTF
TRBJ1-3 | TRBV20-1 | CSAGQGAKGNTIYF
TRBJ2-7 | TRBV10-3 | CAIGRYSSYEQYF
TRBJ1-5 | TRBV7-9 | CASSGGFHQPQHF
TRBJ1-4 | TRBV6-1 | CASTPGTGRINEKLFF
TRBJ1-1 | TRBV12-3/TRBV12-4 | CASSLTGGGPAFF
TRBJ1-2 | TRBV12-3/TRBV12-4 | CASSPPGQSYGYTF
TRBJ1-6 | TRBV10-3 | CAISDWGNSPLHF
TRBJ1-6 | TRBV6-2/TRBV6-3 | CASSPVVLSPLHF
TRBJ2-1 | TRBV28 | CASSPGLDYNEQFF
TRBJ2-3 | TRBV12-3/TRBV12-4 | CASRLASTDTQYF
TRBJ2-3 | TRBV3-1 | CASSQDNPATDTQYF
TRBJ2-1 | TRBV7-3 | CASSRGTGNEQFF
TRBJ2-4 | TRBV7-2 | CASSNSGGPNIQYF
TRBJ2-1 | TRBV20-1 | CSAHPRNEGDEQFF
TRBJ2-2 | TRBV6-6 | CASSGQHTGELFF
TRBJ1-1 | TRBV5-1 | CASSFGMNTEAFF
TRBJ1-1 | TRBV6-1 | CASRRQGATEAFF
TRBJ2-3 | TRBV20-1 | CSARDLGHPGSQYF
TRBJ2-3 | TRBV5-5 | CASSLVGGARTDTQYF
TRBJ1-1 | TRBV9 | CASSHSPDRPGSTEAFF
TRBJ1-1 | TRBV5-1 | CASSLSGLGYTEAFF
TRBJ2-7 | TRBV6-6 | CASSSPGTTGYEQYF
TRBJ2-3 | TRBV2 | CASSETRPSTDTQYF
TRBJ2-7 | TRBV12-3/TRBV12-4 | CASSLQRGYEQYF
TRBJ2-7 | TRBV19 | CASSTEYSRAGYEQYF
TRBJ1-2 | TRBV4-3 | CASSQDTGGGYGYTF
TRBJ2-4 | TRBV4-3 | CASSQTVSSKNIQYF